These 8 T cell receptor beta chains came from one sample sequenced in a study of a mutant IDH1 vaccine in newly diagnosed glioma. This sample's time point: baseline, week 1 (first vaccination visit). Sample treatment: pre-vaccination baseline after standard-of-care therapy. Method: immunoSEQ multiplex PCR; TCRdb's copy keeps in-frame clones and lacks some. This sample has about 88,000 clones, with over 75% found just once. The sequencing used PBMCs, collected from a glioma patient treated with radiotherapy, temozolomide or both. These receptors were obtained from a man aged 35 to 55 with glioma. Some clones in this sample may be carry-over from other donors' samples.

This chain links TRBV5-4 with TRBJ1-1, with D uncertain. The CDR3 spans 12 residues. CDR1 is SGHNT, CDR2 YYREEE, per germline (reference sequence). V was pared by 0 bases and J by 9 bases, with 9 bases between. The CDR3 region has the DNA TGTGCCAGCAGCTTGGACCAAACGCAAGCTTTCTTT. It specifies CASSLDQTQAFF.

This chain links TRBV2 with TRBJ1-1; D is possibly TRBD1 (5 bases). The CDR3 totals 12 residues. The germline V gene has CDR1 SNHLY and CDR2 FYNNEI. Deletions cut 3 bases from V and 8 bases from J, with 10 bases between. The CDR3 loop reads CASSEPTGEAFF. CDR3 sequence (DNA): TGTGCCAGCAGTGAGCCCACAGGAGAAGCTTTCTTT.

V usage is TRBV7-9 and J usage is TRBJ1-1; D ambiguous. The length of the CDR3 is 14 residues. CDR1 and CDR2 (germline): SEHNR, FQNEAQ (reference sequence). The germline V and J ends were trimmed by 1 base and 4 bases, with 10 bases remaining between them. The CDR3 region has the DNA TGTGCCAGCAGCTTAGACCCCGCGAGCACTGAAGCTTTCTTT. Translating gives CASSLDPASTEAFF.

The rearrangement joins TRBV5-1 to TRBJ1-4; D is uncertain. Trimming shortened V by 1 base and J by 5 bases, and 18 bases separated the two germline ends. The CDR3 spans 17 residues. Germline V CDR1 and CDR2: SGHRS, YFSETQ. The CDR3 DNA follows: TGCGCCAGCAGCTTGACGCCAGCCCGCGGGGAGAATGAAAAACTGTTTTTT. Translation gives CASSLTPARGENEKLFF.

V gene TRBV2 combines with J gene TRBJ2-6; D not resolved. The CDR3 covers 17 residues. The germline V and J ends were trimmed by 5 bases and 0 bases, with 14 bases remaining between them. In germline, CDR1 is SNHLY, CDR2 FYNNEI. The CDR3 coding sequence is TGTGCCAGCAGTCCCGTAAAGGGATACTCTGGGGCCAACGTCCTGACTTTC. Its translation: CASSPVKGYSGANVLTF.

The chain uses TRBV7-8 and TRBJ2-5, with a tentative D call TRBD1 (6 bases). Trimming took off 6 bases at V and 2 bases at J, with 13 bases between the two ends. The CDR3 covers 14 residues. CDR1 and CDR2 (germline): SGHVS, FQNEAQ. The CDR3 sequence: CASSWGRQQETQYF. DNA for the CDR3: TGTGCCAGCAGTTGGGGGCGGCAGCAAGAGACCCAGTACTTC.

V is TRBV19 and J is TRBJ2-3; TRBD2 matches 8 bases. Germline V lookup: CDR1 LNHDA, CDR2 SQIVND (reference sequence). Trimming removed 3 bases from V and 2 bases from J; junction bases left unmatched: 7. The CDR3 runs to 16 residues. In nucleotides, the CDR3 is TGTGCCAGTAGTATCCAGCGGGGGCACCACACAGATACGCAGTATTTT. It specifies CASSIQRGHHTDTQYF.

The V call is TRBV5-1, the J call TRBJ2-7; 8 bases match TRBD1. The V gene's germline CDR1 is SGHRS and CDR2 YFSETQ. The length of the CDR3 is 15 residues. V shed 4 bases, J shed 5 bases, and the junction held 11 bases outside the gene matches. In DNA form, the CDR3 reads TGCGCCAGCAGCCCGAGGGCAGGGGGCACCGACGAGCAGTACTTC. Residues: CASSPRAGGTDEQYF.